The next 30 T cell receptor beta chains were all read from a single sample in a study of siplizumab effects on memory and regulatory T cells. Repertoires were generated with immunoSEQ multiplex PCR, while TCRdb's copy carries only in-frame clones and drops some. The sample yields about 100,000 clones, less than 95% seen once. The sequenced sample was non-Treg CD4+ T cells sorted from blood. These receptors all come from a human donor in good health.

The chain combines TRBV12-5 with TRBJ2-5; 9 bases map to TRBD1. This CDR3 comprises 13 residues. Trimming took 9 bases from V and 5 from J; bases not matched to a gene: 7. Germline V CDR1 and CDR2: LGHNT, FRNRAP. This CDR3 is CASKTGGRETQYF. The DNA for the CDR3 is TGTGCTAGCAAAACAGGGGGCCGGGAGACCCAGTACTTC.

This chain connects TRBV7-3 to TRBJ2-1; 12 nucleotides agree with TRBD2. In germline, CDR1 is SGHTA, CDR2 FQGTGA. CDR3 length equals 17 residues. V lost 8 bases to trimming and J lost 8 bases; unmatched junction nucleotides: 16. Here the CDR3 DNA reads TGTGCCAGCTCTTCGGGCCTAGCGGGAGGGCCGTTGGATGAGCAGTTCTTC. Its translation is CASSSGLAGGPLDEQFF.

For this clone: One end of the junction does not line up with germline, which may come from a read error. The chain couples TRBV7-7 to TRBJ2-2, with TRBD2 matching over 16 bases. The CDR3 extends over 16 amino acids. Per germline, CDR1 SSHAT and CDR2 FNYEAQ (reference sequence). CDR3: CASSSGLAGGPGELFF. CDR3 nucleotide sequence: TGTGCTAGCAGCTCGGGACTAGCGGGAGGGCCCGGGGAGCTGTTTTTT.

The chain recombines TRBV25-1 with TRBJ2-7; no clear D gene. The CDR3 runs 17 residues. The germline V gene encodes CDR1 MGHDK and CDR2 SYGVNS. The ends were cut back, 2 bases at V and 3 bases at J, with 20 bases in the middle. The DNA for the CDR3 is TGTGCCAGCAGTGAAAAACGACTGCGTACTTGGGGCTACGAGCAGTACTTC. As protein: CASSEKRLRTWGYEQYF.

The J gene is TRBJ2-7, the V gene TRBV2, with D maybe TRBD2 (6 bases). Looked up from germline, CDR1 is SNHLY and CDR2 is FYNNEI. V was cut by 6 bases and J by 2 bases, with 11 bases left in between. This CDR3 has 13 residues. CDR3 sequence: CASRSSGTYEQYF. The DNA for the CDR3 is TGTGCCAGCAGGAGTAGCGGAACCTACGAGCAGTACTTC.

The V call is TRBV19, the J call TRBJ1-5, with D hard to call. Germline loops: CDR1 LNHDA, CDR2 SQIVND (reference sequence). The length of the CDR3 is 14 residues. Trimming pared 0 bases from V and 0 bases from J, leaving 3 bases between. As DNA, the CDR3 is TGTGCCAGTAGTATAGATTATAGCAATCAGCCCCAGCATTTT. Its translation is CASSIDYSNQPQHF.

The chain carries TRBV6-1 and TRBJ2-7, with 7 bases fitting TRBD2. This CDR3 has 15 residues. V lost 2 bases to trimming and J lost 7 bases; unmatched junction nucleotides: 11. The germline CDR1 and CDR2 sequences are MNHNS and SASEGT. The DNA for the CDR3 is TGTGCCAGCAGTGAAAATGGCGGGAGTGGTTGGGAGCAGTACTTC. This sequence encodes CASSENGGSGWEQYF.

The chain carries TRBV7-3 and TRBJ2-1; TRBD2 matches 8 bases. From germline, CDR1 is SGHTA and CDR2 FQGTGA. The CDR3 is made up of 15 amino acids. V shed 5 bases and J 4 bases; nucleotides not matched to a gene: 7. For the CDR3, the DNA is TGTGCCAGCAGCCCCCTCCTAGCGGGTTACAATGAGCAGTTCTTC. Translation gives CASSPLLAGYNEQFF.

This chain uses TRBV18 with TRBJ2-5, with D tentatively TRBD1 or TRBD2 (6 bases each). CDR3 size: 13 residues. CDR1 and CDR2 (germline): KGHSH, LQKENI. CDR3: CASSSSGAETQYF. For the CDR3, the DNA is TGTGCTAGTTCATCGTCGGGGGCCGAGACCCAGTACTTC.

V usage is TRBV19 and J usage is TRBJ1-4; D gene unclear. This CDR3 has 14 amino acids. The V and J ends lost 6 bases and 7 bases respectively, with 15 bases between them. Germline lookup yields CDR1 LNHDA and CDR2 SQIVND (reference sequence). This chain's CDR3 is CASSNTSHSEKLFF. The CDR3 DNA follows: TGTGCCAGTAGCAACACCAGCCATAGTGAAAAACTGTTTTTT.

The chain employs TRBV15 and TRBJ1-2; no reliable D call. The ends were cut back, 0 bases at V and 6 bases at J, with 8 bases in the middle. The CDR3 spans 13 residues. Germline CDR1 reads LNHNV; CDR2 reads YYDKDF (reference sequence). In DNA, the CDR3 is TGTGCCACCAGCAGAGAACAGTCGAATGGCTACACCTTC. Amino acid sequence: CATSREQSNGYTF.

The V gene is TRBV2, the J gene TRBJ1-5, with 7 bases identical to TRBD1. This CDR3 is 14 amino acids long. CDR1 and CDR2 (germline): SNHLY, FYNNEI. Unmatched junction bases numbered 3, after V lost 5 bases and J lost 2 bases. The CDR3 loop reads CASSNTGGNQPQHF. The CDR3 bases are TGTGCCAGCAGTAATACAGGGGGCAATCAGCCCCAGCATTTT.

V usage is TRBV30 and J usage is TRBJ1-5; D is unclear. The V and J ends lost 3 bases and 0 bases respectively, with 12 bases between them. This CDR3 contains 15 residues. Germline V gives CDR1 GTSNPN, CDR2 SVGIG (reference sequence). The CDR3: CAWSLEGGSNQPQHF. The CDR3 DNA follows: TGTGCCTGGAGCCTCGAGGGTGGTAGCAATCAGCCCCAGCATTTT.

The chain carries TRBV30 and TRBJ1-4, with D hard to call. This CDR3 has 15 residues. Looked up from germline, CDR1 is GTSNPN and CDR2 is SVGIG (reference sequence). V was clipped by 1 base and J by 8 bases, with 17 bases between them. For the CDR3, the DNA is TGTGCCTGGAGTGCCCAGCGCGGGGTACGAGAAAAACTGTTTTTT. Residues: CAWSAQRGVREKLFF.

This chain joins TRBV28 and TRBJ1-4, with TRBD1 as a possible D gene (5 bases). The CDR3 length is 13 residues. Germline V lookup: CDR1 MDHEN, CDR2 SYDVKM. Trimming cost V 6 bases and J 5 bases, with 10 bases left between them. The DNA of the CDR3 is TGTGCCAGCAGGGGACCGAAGAATGAAAAACTGTTTTTT. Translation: CASRGPKNEKLFF.

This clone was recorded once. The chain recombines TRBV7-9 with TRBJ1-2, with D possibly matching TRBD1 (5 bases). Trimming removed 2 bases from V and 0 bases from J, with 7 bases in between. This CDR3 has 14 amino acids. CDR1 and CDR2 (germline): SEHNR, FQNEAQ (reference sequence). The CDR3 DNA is TGTGCCAGCAGCTTACAGGGTTCTAACTATGGCTACACCTTC. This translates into CASSLQGSNYGYTF.

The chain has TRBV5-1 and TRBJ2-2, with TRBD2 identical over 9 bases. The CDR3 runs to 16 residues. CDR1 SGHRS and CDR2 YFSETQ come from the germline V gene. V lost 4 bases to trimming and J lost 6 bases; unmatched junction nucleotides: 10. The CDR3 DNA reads TGCGCCAGCAGCAATTCCTGGCTAGCGGGGTCCGGGGAGCTGTTTTTT. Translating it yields CASSNSWLAGSGELFF. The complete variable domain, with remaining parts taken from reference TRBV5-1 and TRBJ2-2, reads KAGVTQTPRYLIKTRGQQVTLSCSPISGHRSVSWYQQTPGQGLQFLFEYFSETQRNKGNFPGRFSGRQFSNSRSEMNVSTLELGDSALYLCASSNSWLAGSGELFFGEGSRLTVL.

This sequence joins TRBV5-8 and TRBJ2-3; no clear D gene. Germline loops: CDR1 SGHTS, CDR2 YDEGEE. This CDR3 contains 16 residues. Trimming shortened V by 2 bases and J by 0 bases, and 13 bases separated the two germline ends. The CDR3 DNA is TGTGCCAGCAGCTTCTTCCTCGATTTTAGCACAGATACGCAGTATTTT. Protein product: CASSFFLDFSTDTQYF. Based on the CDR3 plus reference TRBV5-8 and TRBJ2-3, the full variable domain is EAGVTQSPTHLIKTRGQQATLRCSPISGHTSVYWYQQALGLGLQFLLWYDEGEERNRGNFPPRFSGRQFPNYSSELNVNALELEDSALYLCASSFFLDFSTDTQYFGPGTRLTVL.

CDR3: CASSVGTSIGEKLFF. For the CDR3, the DNA is TGTGCCAGCAGCGTAGGGACGTCGATCGGCGAAAAACTGTTTTTT. This chain connects TRBV9 to TRBJ1-4; no clear D. V was clipped by 0 bases and J by 8 bases, with 14 bases between them. Germline V CDR1 and CDR2: SGDLS, YYNGEE. This CDR3 is built from 15 residues.

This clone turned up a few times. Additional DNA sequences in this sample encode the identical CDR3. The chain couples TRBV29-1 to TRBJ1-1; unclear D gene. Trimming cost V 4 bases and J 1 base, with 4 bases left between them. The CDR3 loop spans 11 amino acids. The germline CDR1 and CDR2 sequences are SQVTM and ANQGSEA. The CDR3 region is CSVVPNTEAFF. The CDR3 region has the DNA TGCAGCGTTGTCCCGAACACTGAAGCTTTCTTT.

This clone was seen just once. CDR3 loop: CASRTSGRVTGELFF. The CDR3 DNA is TGTGCCAGTAGGACTAGCGGGAGGGTCACCGGGGAGCTGTTTTTT. This chain uses TRBV19 with TRBJ2-2; 14 bases fit TRBD2. Per the germline V gene, CDR1 is LNHDA and CDR2 is SQIVND (reference sequence). CDR3 size: 15 residues. V trimming: 6 bases; J trimming: 4 bases; junction bases outside the gene matches: 1.

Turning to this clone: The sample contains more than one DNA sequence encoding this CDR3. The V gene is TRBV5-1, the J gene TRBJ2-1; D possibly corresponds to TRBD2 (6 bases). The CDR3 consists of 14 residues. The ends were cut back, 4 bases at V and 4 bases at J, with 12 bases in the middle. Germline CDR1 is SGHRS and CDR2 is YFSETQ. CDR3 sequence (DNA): TGCGCCAGCAGCCTTGGGGGGAGTTACAATGAGCAGTTCTTC. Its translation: CASSLGGSYNEQFF.

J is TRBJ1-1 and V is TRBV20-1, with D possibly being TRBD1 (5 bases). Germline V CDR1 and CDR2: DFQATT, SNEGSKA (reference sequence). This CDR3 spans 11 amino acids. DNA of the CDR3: TGCAGCGTAACGGGGGACACTGAAGCTTTCTTT. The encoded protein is CSVTGDTEAFF.

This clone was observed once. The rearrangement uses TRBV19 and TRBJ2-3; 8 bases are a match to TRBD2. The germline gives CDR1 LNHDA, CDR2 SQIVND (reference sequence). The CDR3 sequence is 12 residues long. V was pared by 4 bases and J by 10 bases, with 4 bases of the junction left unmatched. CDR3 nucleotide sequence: TGTGCCAGTAGTACCGGGACTAGGCCGCAGTATTTT. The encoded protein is CASSTGTRPQYF.

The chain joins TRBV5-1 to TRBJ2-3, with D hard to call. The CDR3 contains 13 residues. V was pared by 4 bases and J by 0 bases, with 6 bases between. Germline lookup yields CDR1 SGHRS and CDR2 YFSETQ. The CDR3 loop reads CASSRASTDTQYF. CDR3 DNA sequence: TGCGCCAGCAGCCGGGCTAGCACAGATACGCAGTATTTT.

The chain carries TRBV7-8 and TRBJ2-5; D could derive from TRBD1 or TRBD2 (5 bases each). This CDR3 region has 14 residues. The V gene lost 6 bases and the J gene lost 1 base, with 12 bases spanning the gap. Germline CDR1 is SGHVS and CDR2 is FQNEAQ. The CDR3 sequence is CASRPGRFQETQYF. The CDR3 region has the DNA TGTGCCAGCAGACCGGGGCGGTTCCAAGAGACCCAGTACTTC.

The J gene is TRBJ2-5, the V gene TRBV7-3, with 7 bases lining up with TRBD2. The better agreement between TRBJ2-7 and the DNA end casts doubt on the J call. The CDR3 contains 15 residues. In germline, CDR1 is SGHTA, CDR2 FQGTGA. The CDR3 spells CASSISAGLKDEQYF. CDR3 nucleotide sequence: TGTGCCAGCAGCATCTCCGCGGGACTAAAGGACGAGCAGTACTTC.

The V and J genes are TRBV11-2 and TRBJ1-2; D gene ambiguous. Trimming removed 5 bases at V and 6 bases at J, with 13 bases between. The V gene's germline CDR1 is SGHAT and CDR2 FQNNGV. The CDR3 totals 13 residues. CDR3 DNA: TGTGCCAGCAGCGGCCGTTTCGGGGATGGCTACACCTTC. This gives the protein CASSGRFGDGYTF.

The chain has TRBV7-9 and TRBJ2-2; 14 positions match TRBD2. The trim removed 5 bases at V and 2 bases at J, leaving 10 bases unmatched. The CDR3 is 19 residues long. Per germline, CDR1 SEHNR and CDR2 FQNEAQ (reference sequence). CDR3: CASSPKGLAGVTNTGELFF. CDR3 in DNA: TGTGCCAGCAGCCCCAAGGGACTAGCGGGAGTAACAAACACCGGGGAGCTGTTTTTT. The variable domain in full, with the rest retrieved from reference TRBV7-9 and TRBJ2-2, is DTGVSQNPRHKITKRGQNVTFRCDPISEHNRLYWYRQTLGQGPEFLTYFQNEAQLEKSRLLSDRFSAERPKGSFSTLEIQRTEQGDSAMYLCASSPKGLAGVTNTGELFFGEGSRLTVL.

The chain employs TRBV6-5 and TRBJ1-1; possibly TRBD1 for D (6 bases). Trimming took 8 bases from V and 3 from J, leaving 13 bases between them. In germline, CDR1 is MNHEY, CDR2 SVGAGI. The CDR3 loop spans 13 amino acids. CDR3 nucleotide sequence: TGTGCCAGCGGGAGGGGGATGTACACTGAAGCTTTCTTT. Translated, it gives CASGRGMYTEAFF.